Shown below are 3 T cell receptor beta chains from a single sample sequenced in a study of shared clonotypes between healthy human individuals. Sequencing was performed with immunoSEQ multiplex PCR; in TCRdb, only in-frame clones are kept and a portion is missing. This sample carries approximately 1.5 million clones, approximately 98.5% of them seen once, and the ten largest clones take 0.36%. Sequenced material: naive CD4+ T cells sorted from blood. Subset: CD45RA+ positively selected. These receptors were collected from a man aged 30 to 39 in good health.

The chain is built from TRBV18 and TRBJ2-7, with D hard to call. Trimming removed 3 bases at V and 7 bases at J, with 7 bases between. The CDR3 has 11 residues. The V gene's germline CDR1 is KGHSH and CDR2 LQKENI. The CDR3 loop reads CASSPNEEQYF. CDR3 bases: TGTGCCAGCTCACCGAACGAGGAGCAGTACTTC.

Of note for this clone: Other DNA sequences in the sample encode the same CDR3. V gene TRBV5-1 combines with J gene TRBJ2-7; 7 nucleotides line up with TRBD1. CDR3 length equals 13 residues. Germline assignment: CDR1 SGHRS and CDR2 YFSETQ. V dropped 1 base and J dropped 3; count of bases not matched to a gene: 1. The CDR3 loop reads CASSLRQGYEQYF. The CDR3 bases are TGCGCCAGCAGCTTGAGACAGGGCTACGAGCAGTACTTC.

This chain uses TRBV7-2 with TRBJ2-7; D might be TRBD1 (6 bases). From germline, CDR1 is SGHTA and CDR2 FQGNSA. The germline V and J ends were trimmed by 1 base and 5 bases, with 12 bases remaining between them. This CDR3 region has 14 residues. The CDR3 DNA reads TGTGCCAGCAGCTTAGTAAGCAGGGACAACGAGCAGTACTTC. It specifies CASSLVSRDNEQYF.